These T cell receptor beta chains were read from a single sample in a study of Ad26.COV2.S vaccination and SARS-CoV-2 variants. Using immunoSEQ multiplex PCR, the repertoire was profiled, and TCRdb retains in-frame clones only, with some absent. The profile covers approximately 340,000 clones, with about 88% appearing a single time and 3.3% taken by the ten largest. The sample was peripheral blood, taken in a trial of Ad26.COV2.S vaccine versus placebo. These receptor sequences come from a person aged 18-65 years who received the Ad26.COV2.S COVID-19 vaccine or a placebo. Each CDR3 is given with its conserved first and last residue. Fields, in order: D gene, J gene, clone size, V gene, CDR3 protein, CDR3 DNA. A D gene is named only where the DNA matches it firmly. Some rows mark clone size as missing; the rest say once, few, many or name a class of expanded clone.

TRBD1 | TRBJ2-5 | . | TRBV7-2 | CASSSDRGKETQYF | TGTGCCAGCAGCTCGGACAGGGGCAAAGAGACCCAGTACTTC
TRBD2 | TRBJ2-7 | . | TRBV5-1 | CASSLGGTSSYEQYF | TGCGCCAGCAGCTTGGGGGGGACTAGCTCCTACGAGCAGTACTTC
TRBD2 | TRBJ2-2 | few | TRBV29-1 | CSVDSGSWNTGELFF | TGCAGCGTCGATAGCGGGTCCTGGAACACCGGGGAGCTGTTTTTT
. | TRBJ1-2 | . | TRBV6-1 | CASSEAGAGYGYTF | TGTGCCAGCAGTGAAGCGGGGGCCGGCTATGGCTACACCTTC
. | TRBJ2-3 | . | TRBV20-1 | CSASGPGTDTQYF | TGCAGTGCTAGTGGACCCGGCACAGATACGCAGTATTTT
. | TRBJ1-1 | . | TRBV30 | CAWSSGADTEAFF | TGTGCCTGGAGCTCCGGGGCCGACACTGAAGCTTTCTTT
. | TRBJ1-5 | . | TRBV2 | CASSVGPEVNQPQHF | TGTGCCAGCAGTGTGGGTCCCGAGGTAAATCAGCCCCAGCATTTT
. | TRBJ2-3 | . | TRBV5-5 | CASRLGARFADTQYF | TGTGCCAGCAGGCTCGGCGCTAGATTTGCAGATACGCAGTATTTT
. | TRBJ2-7 | few | TRBV29-1 | CSVGHLAYQYF | TGCAGCGTTGGGCATCTAGCGTACCAGTACTTC
TRBD2 | TRBJ2-3 | . | TRBV12-5 | CASGLGASGSTDTQYF | TGTGCTAGTGGTTTGGGGGCTAGCGGCAGCACAGATACGCAGTATTTT
. | TRBJ1-4 | . | TRBV6-5 | CASSRTTNEKLFF | TGTGCCAGCAGCCGGACAACTAATGAAAAACTGTTTTTT
. | TRBJ2-7 | . | TRBV3-1/TRBV3-2 | CASSQARSPYEQYF | TGTGCCAGCAGCCAGGCCAGGTCGCCCTACGAGCAGTACTTC
. | TRBJ2-3 | . | TRBV7-2 | CASSDTYRTDTQYF | TGTGCCAGCTCCGATACTTACCGCACAGATACGCAGTATTTT
TRBD2 | TRBJ2-5 | . | TRBV5-1 | CASSSGGRASQETQYF | TGCGCCAGCAGCTCTGGCGGGAGGGCAAGTCAGGAGACCCAGTACTTC
. | TRBJ2-3 | . | TRBV27 | CASSPLSLQGSDTQYF | TGTGCCAGCAGCCCCCTGTCGTTACAGGGCTCAGATACGCAGTATTTT
TRBD1 | TRBJ2-7 | . | TRBV19 | CASSILDRGPSYEQYF | TGTGCCAGTAGTATACTCGACAGGGGGCCCTCCTACGAGCAGTACTTC
TRBD1 | TRBJ1-1 | once | TRBV7-2 | CASSLRTGVGTEAFF | TGTGCCAGCAGCTTACGGACAGGAGTAGGCACTGAAGCTTTCTTT
. | TRBJ2-2 | . | TRBV19 | CASSIGGGAGELFF | TGTGCCAGTAGTATAGGGGGGGGCGCCGGGGAGCTGTTTTTT
. | TRBJ1-1 | . | TRBV2 | CASNYYTEAFF | TGTGCCAGCAACTATTACACTGAAGCTTTCTTT
TRBD1 | TRBJ2-6 | . | TRBV29-1 | CSVLLPGQGNTGANVLTF | TGCAGCGTTCTCCTTCCGGGACAGGGAAATACTGGGGCCAACGTCCTGACTTTC
. | TRBJ1-6 | . | TRBV27 | CASSISGLESSYNSPLHF | TGTGCCAGCAGTATCTCGGGACTCGAGAGCTCCTATAATTCACCCCTCCACTTT
TRBD1 | TRBJ2-3 | . | TRBV5-1 | CASSLKQGMENTQYF | TGCGCCAGCAGCTTGAAACAGGGGATGGAAAATACGCAGTATTTT
. | TRBJ1-1 | few | TRBV4-3 | CASSQQPMNTEAFF | TGCGCCAGCAGCCAACAGCCTATGAACACTGAAGCTTTCTTT
TRBD2 | TRBJ2-5 | few | TRBV6-1 | CASSEASGRAETQYF | TGTGCCAGCAGTGAGGCTAGCGGGAGGGCAGAGACCCAGTACTTC
. | TRBJ2-5 | . | TRBV7-2 | CASSLEWGAETQYF | TGTGCCAGCAGCTTAGAATGGGGGGCAGAGACCCAGTACTTC
. | TRBJ2-7 | . | TRBV5-4 | CASSLRSASTYEQYF | TGTGCCAGCAGCTTGAGGAGCGCTAGTACCTACGAGCAGTACTTC
. | TRBJ2-1 | . | TRBV13 | CASSLFMDSTYNEQFF | TGTGCCAGCAGCTTATTTATGGACAGCACCTACAATGAGCAGTTCTTC
. | TRBJ2-1 | . | TRBV24-1 | CATSDLDTGWIF | TGTGCCACCAGTGATCTTGACACAGGCTGGATCTTC
. | TRBJ2-2 | . | TRBV6-6 | CASSQYFGQGNTGELFF | TGTGCCAGCAGTCAATATTTCGGGCAGGGGAACACCGGGGAGCTGTTTTTT
. | TRBJ2-1 | . | TRBV14 | CASSPGTRRDNEQFF | TGTGCCAGCAGCCCTGGGACAAGGAGGGACAATGAGCAGTTCTTC
. | TRBJ2-1 | . | TRBV6-4 | CASSPSGGWYNEQFF | TGTGCCAGCAGCCCCAGTGGCGGGTGGTACAATGAGCAGTTCTTC
TRBD1 | TRBJ1-5 | . | TRBV29-1 | CSVPGTGAQPQHF | TGCAGCGTGCCCGGGACAGGGGCTCAGCCCCAGCATTTT
. | TRBJ2-7 | . | TRBV6-6 | CASSLNTGYPYEQYF | TGTGCCAGCAGCCTGAATACAGGCTATCCCTACGAGCAGTACTTC
TRBD1 | TRBJ1-1 | once | TRBV4-3 | CASSPGTAYTEAFF | TGCGCCAGCAGCCCAGGGACAGCATACACTGAAGCTTTCTTT
. | TRBJ2-3 | . | TRBV7-2 | CASSLTSTTTDTQYF | TGTGCCAGCAGCTTAACTAGTACCACCACAGATACGCAGTATTTT
. | TRBJ2-7 | . | TRBV25-1 | CASSQTAGPYEQYF | TGTGCCAGCAGTCAGACAGCCGGGCCCTACGAGCAGTACTTC
. | TRBJ2-2 | . | TRBV24-1 | CATSDWATNTGELFF | TGTGCCACCAGTGATTGGGCAACGAACACCGGGGAGCTGTTTTTT
. | TRBJ2-7 | . | TRBV5-1 | CASSLAGTHSYEQYF | TGCGCCAGCAGCTTGGCAGGGACCCACTCCTACGAGCAGTACTTC
. | TRBJ2-7 | . | TRBV7-2 | CASSLEIPPHEQYF | TGTGCCAGCAGCCTAGAAATCCCCCCCCACGAGCAGTACTTC
. | TRBJ2-7 | . | TRBV27 | CASSFNLAESSYEQYF | TGTGCCAGCAGTTTCAACTTAGCGGAAAGCTCCTACGAGCAGTACTTC
. | TRBJ2-7 | . | TRBV7-2 | CASSREGGKYEQYF | TGTGCCAGCAGCCGCGAGGGTGGGAAATACGAGCAGTACTTC